The 32 T cell receptor beta chains below were found in one sample sequenced in a study of blood T cell repertoires in COVID-19. Using immunoSEQ multiplex PCR, the repertoire was profiled, and TCRdb retains in-frame clones only, with some absent. The table has about 230,000 clones, over 80% seen once. The sample comprised peripheral blood. The receptor set was obtained from a man in his forties with acute or convalescent COVID-19.

V and J are TRBV2 and TRBJ2-6, with a possible D match to TRBD2 (5 bases). Per the germline V gene, CDR1 is SNHLY and CDR2 is FYNNEI. The V and J ends lost 3 bases and 3 bases respectively, with 12 bases between them. CDR3 length: 16 residues. CDR3: CASSDRGSGGANVLTF. The CDR3 DNA is TGTGCCAGCAGTGATAGAGGCAGCGGTGGGGCCAACGTCCTGACTTTC. Drawing the rest from reference TRBV2 and TRBJ2-6, the complete variable domain is EPEVTQTPSHQVTQMGQEVILRCVPISNHLYFYWYRQILGQKVEFLVSFYNNEISEKSEIFDDQFSVERPDGSNFTLKIRSTKLEDSAMYFCASSDRGSGGANVLTFGAGSRLTVL.

The chain combines TRBV25-1 with TRBJ2-7, with 16 bases identical to TRBD2. This CDR3 contains 14 residues. With 6 bases clipped from V and 7 bases from J, the junction kept 3 bases outside the gene matches. CDR1 and CDR2 from the germline V gene are MGHDK and SYGVNS. The chain's CDR3 is CASRPGLAGGEQYF. The CDR3 region has the DNA TGTGCCAGCAGACCGGGACTAGCGGGAGGGGAGCAGTACTTC.

The CDR3 DNA reads as TGTGCCAGTAGTGACACAGGCTCTGGCAATCAGCCCCAGCATTTT. This encodes CASSDTGSGNQPQHF. This chain joins TRBV19 and TRBJ1-5, with a tentative D call TRBD1 (5 bases). This CDR3 is 15 amino acids long. Germline values: CDR1 LNHDA, CDR2 SQIVND (reference sequence). Trimming stripped 5 bases from V and 2 bases from J, with 13 bases between.

This chain uses TRBV19 with TRBJ1-5; D is uncertain. Between the trimmed V and J ends, which lost 4 bases and 5 bases, there was a span of 6 bases. This CDR3 has 12 amino acids. Germline assignment: CDR1 LNHDA and CDR2 SQIVND (reference sequence). CDR3 sequence: CASSRDDQPQHF. CDR3 sequence (DNA): TGTGCCAGTAGTAGAGACGATCAGCCCCAGCATTTT.

The CDR3 loop is CASSAKPGQGTYSSGNTIYF. The CDR3 DNA reads as TGTGCCAGCAGCGCCAAACCGGGACAGGGGACCTACAGCTCTGGAAACACCATATATTTT. The genes are TRBV7-8 and TRBJ1-3; 10 bases agree with TRBD1. J was trimmed by 0 bases and V by 5 bases; bases with no gene match: 16. Looked up from germline, CDR1 is SGHVS and CDR2 is FQNEAQ. There are 20 residues in the CDR3. The variable domain in full, completed from reference TRBV7-8 and TRBJ1-3, reads GAGVSQSPRYKVAKRGQDVALRCDPISGHVSLFWYQQALGQGPEFLTYFQNEAQLDKSGLPSDRFFAERPEGSVSTLKIQRTQQEDSAVYLCASSAKPGQGTYSSGNTIYFGEGSWLTVV.

The V call is TRBV19, the J call TRBJ1-1; TRBD1 matches at 7 bases. Germline V gene sequence: CDR1 LNHDA, CDR2 SQIVND (reference sequence). The CDR3 spans 18 residues. With V trimmed by 11 bases and J by 0 bases, 21 bases remained unmatched. In nucleotides, the CDR3 is TGTGCCGTCGGTTGGGGGCGCATAGGGGGCCCCATGAACACTGAAGCTTTCTTT. The encoded protein is CAVGWGRIGGPMNTEAFF. The variable domain in full, completed from reference TRBV19 and TRBJ1-1, reads DGGITQSPKYLFRKEGQNVTLSCEQNLNHDAMYWYRQDPGQGLRLIYYSQIVNDFQKGDIAEGYSVSREKKESFPLTVTSAQKNPTAFYLCAVGWGRIGGPMNTEAFFGQGTRLTVV.

The chain recombines TRBV19 with TRBJ1-4, with D perhaps TRBD1 (5 bases). Germline assignment: CDR1 LNHDA and CDR2 SQIVND (reference sequence). The CDR3 length is 14 residues. V lost 5 bases and J lost 8, with 15 bases in between. The CDR3 DNA reads TGTGCCAGTAGTGGCGGGGGACGGGAGGAAAAACTGTTTTTT. It codes for CASSGGGREEKLFF.

The V gene is TRBV5-6, the J gene TRBJ1-1, with a weak D call TRBD1 (6 bases). The CDR3 spans 15 residues. Germline V gene sequence: CDR1 SGHDT, CDR2 YYEEEE. V lost 4 bases, J lost 3 bases, and 16 bases lay in between. DNA of the CDR3: TGTGCCAGCAGCACATTGCAGGGACATGACACTGAAGCTTTCTTT. Translation: CASSTLQGHDTEAFF.

This clone was counted a few times. The CDR3 nucleotides are TGTGCCAGCAGCCAAGTGCTGTCCCCTGAGGATGAGCAGTTCTTC. This codes for CASSQVLSPEDEQFF. The chain couples TRBV3-1 (or the pseudogene TRBV3-2) to TRBJ2-1; D gene unclear. V lost 1 base and J 8 bases, leaving 15 bases between the germline ends. This CDR3 region has 15 residues. CDR1 is LGHDT, CDR2 YNNKEL, per germline (reference sequence).

V is TRBV27 and J is TRBJ1-4, with D tentatively TRBD1 (6 bases). The V gene lost 5 bases and the J gene lost 1 base, with 8 bases spanning the gap. The CDR3 totals 14 residues. Per germline, CDR1 MNHEY and CDR2 SMNVEV (reference sequence). CDR3 coding DNA: TGTGCCAGCAGTACCAGGGGAACTAATGAAAAACTGTTTTTT. Translating gives CASSTRGTNEKLFF.

This sequence joins TRBV6-2 or TRBV6-3 and TRBJ1-1; no definite D call. The V gene lost 4 bases and the J gene lost 10 bases, with 13 bases spanning the gap. The CDR3 has 12 residues. In germline, CDR1 is MNHEY, CDR2 SVGEGT. The CDR3 coding sequence is TGTGCCAGCAGTTTTAGCCCGGAGAGAGCTTTCTTT. This gives the protein CASSFSPERAFF.

The V call is TRBV19, the J call TRBJ2-1; D is perhaps TRBD2 (6 bases). Germline V gives CDR1 LNHDA, CDR2 SQIVND (reference sequence). Trimming stripped 1 base from V and 6 bases from J, with 10 bases between. There are 14 residues in the CDR3. CDR3 protein: CASSIAGVGNEQFF. The CDR3 nucleotides are TGTGCCAGTAGTATAGCGGGAGTTGGCAATGAGCAGTTCTTC.

J is TRBJ1-6 and V is TRBV5-1; D is unresolved. CDR3 length: 13 residues. The germline V gene has CDR1 SGHRS and CDR2 YFSETQ. The V and J ends lost 4 bases and 6 bases respectively, with 8 bases between them. This CDR3 is CASSTDPNSPLHF. The CDR3, as DNA: TGCGCCAGCAGCACAGACCCTAATTCACCCCTCCACTTT.

This clone was found a few times. The J gene is TRBJ1-6, the V gene TRBV7-9; 9 bases are a match to TRBD1. This CDR3 contains 13 residues. From germline, CDR1 is SEHNR and CDR2 FQNEAQ (reference sequence). The junction had 8 bases not matched to a gene; V was cut back by 10 bases and J by 10 bases. The CDR3 loop reads CATTGGFGSPLHF. DNA of the CDR3: TGTGCCACCACAGGGGGCTTCGGATCACCCCTCCACTTT.

V gene TRBV27 combines with J gene TRBJ1-1; perhaps TRBD1 as D (5 bases). The germline gives CDR1 MNHEY, CDR2 SMNVEV (reference sequence). Trimming removed 4 bases from V and 5 bases from J, with 20 bases in between. The CDR3 is made up of 16 amino acids. The CDR3 region has the DNA TGTGCCAGCAGTTCAGGGACTTCACTGGGTAAAACTGAAGCTTTCTTT. This sequence encodes CASSSGTSLGKTEAFF.

The J gene is TRBJ2-5, the V gene TRBV2; maybe TRBD2 (5 bases). CDR3 length: 11 residues. Germline V gene lookup returns CDR1 SNHLY and CDR2 FYNNEI. Trimming removed 8 bases at V and 3 bases at J, with 7 bases between. The CDR3 spells CASSAEETQYF. DNA of the CDR3: TGTGCCAGCTCAGCGGAAGAGACCCAGTACTTC.

This rearrangement joins TRBV19 to TRBJ2-1; D unclear. The V end was cut by 3 bases, the J end by 4 bases, with 19 bases between. CDR1 is LNHDA, CDR2 SQIVND, per germline (reference sequence). The CDR3 extends over 17 amino acids. CDR3 sequence (DNA): TGTGCCAGTAGTATCCAAGCAATCGATGGAGAATACAATGAGCAGTTCTTC. Translation gives CASSIQAIDGEYNEQFF.

CDR3 coding DNA: TGTGCCAGCAGCCTAAGGACTAGCGGGATCCGGGAGCTGTTTTTT. Its protein product is CASSLRTSGIRELFF. This chain connects TRBV3-1 (or the pseudogene TRBV3-2) to TRBJ2-2; 12 positions match TRBD2. The CDR3 has 15 residues. V gave up 4 bases and J gave up 9 bases; unmatched junction bases: 6. CDR1 is LGHDT and CDR2 is YNNKEL in the germline V gene (reference sequence).

The V call is TRBV18, the J call TRBJ2-5; a weak D match, TRBD1 (6 bases). Germline V lookup: CDR1 KGHSH, CDR2 LQKENI. The length of the CDR3 is 14 residues. Between the trimmed V and J ends, which lost 3 bases and 4 bases, there was a span of 12 bases. DNA of the CDR3: TGTGCCAGCTCACCGGCACAGGGTGCAGAGACCCAGTACTTC. This sequence encodes CASSPAQGAETQYF.

This clone was observed a single time. The chain is built from TRBV6-1 and TRBJ1-2; 7 positions match TRBD1. The V segment lost 3 bases and the J segment 4 bases; nucleotides outside the gene matches: 11. Germline assignment: CDR1 MNHNS and CDR2 SASEGT. The CDR3 contains 16 residues. CDR3 amino acids: CASSEGQSHSGYGYTF. CDR3 nucleotides: TGTGCCAGCAGTGAGGGACAGAGTCACTCGGGCTATGGCTACACCTTC.

This clone was observed a handful of times. The chain is built from TRBV18 and TRBJ1-5, with D hard to call. Germline CDR1 and CDR2: KGHSH and LQKENI. V shed 5 bases and J shed 9 bases, with 14 bases lying between them. The CDR3 spans 13 residues. DNA for the CDR3: TGTGCCAGCTCATCGGGGAGGCAATGGCCCCAGCATTTT. It specifies CASSSGRQWPQHF.

This clone was seen a single time. The chain uses TRBV7-9 and TRBJ2-1, with D uncertain. The V end was cut by 4 bases, the J end by 5 bases, with 18 bases between. In germline, CDR1 is SEHNR, CDR2 FQNEAQ (reference sequence). This CDR3 has 16 residues. The CDR3 DNA sequence: TGTGCCAGCAGCTCAACTAACCTCCCGCGGCACAATGAGCAGTTCTTC. This gives the protein CASSSTNLPRHNEQFF.

V usage is TRBV30 and J usage is TRBJ1-2; D perhaps matches TRBD1 (6 bases). Germline lookup yields CDR1 GTSNPN and CDR2 SVGIG (reference sequence). The CDR3 consists of 11 residues. The ends were cut back, 8 bases at V and 2 bases at J, with 9 bases in the middle. The chain's CDR3 is CAGGGNYGYTF. In DNA, the CDR3 is TGTGCCGGGGGCGGGAACTATGGCTACACCTTC.

The chain joins TRBV5-4 to TRBJ1-4; TRBD1 is a possible D gene (6 bases). The length of the CDR3 is 15 residues. Germline assignment: CDR1 SGHNT and CDR2 YYREEE (reference sequence). V gave up 1 base and J gave up 8 bases, with 15 bases separating them. CDR3 residues: CASSLYAGVREKLFF. In DNA form, the CDR3 reads TGTGCCAGCAGCTTGTACGCAGGGGTGAGGGAAAAACTGTTTTTT. The whole variable domain, filled in from reference TRBV5-4 and TRBJ1-4, reads ETGVTQSPTHLIKTRGQQVTLRCSSQSGHNTVSWYQQALGQGPQFIFQYYREEENGRGNFPPRFSGLQFPNYSSELNVNALELDDSALYLCASSLYAGVREKLFFGSGTQLSVL.

The chain has TRBV3-1 (or the pseudogene TRBV3-2) and TRBJ2-1, with 15 positions matching TRBD2. After removal of 3 bases from V and 1 base from J, the junction contained 4 bases not matched to a gene. Germline V gene data show CDR1 as LGHDT and CDR2 as YNNKEL (reference sequence). The CDR3 runs to 18 residues. As DNA, the CDR3 is TGTGCCAGCAGCCATCGAGGACTAGCGGGAGGGTCCTACAATGAGCAGTTCTTC. Translation gives CASSHRGLAGGSYNEQFF.

The V gene is TRBV13, the J gene TRBJ1-1; a weak D match, TRBD1 (6 bases). Germline assignment: CDR1 PRHDT and CDR2 FYEKMQ (reference sequence). Trimming took off 6 bases at V and 8 bases at J, with 16 bases between the two ends. This CDR3 spans 13 amino acids. This CDR3 is CASSQQGLGEAFF. DNA of the CDR3: TGTGCCAGCAGTCAGCAGGGGTTGGGGGAAGCTTTCTTT.

The chain joins TRBV7-2 to TRBJ1-2, with 8 positions matching TRBD1. The CDR3 has 13 residues. The V and J ends lost 5 bases and 8 bases, in that order; junction bases with no gene match: 7. From germline, CDR1 is SGHTA and CDR2 FQGNSA. CDR3 nucleotides: TGTGCCAGCAGCCCGGACAGGGTGAGGGGCTACACCTTC. Translated, it gives CASSPDRVRGYTF.

J is TRBJ1-1 and V is TRBV18; TRBD1 might be the D (5 bases). The germline V and J ends were trimmed by 1 base and 3 bases, with 15 bases remaining between them. From germline, CDR1 is KGHSH and CDR2 LQKENI. There are 16 residues in the CDR3. This CDR3 reads CASSPRVQGVYTEAFF. Here the CDR3 DNA reads TGTGCCAGCTCACCACGCGTCCAGGGTGTATACACTGAAGCTTTCTTT.

This clone was detected a few times. This chain connects TRBV29-1 to TRBJ1-5, with 8 positions matching TRBD1. This CDR3 has 13 amino acids. In germline, CDR1 is SQVTM, CDR2 ANQGSEA. V was clipped by 4 bases and J by 7 bases; unmatched bases: 6. The CDR3 sequence is CSVARDRWQPQHF. The DNA of the CDR3 is TGCAGCGTTGCACGGGACAGGTGGCAGCCCCAGCATTTT. Together with reference TRBV29-1 and TRBJ1-5, the CDR3 gives the full variable domain: SAVISQKPSRDICQRGTSLTIQCQVDSQVTMMFWYRQQPGQSLTLIATANQGSEATYESGFVIDKFPISRPNLTFSTLTVSNMSPEDSSIYLCSVARDRWQPQHFGDGTRLSIL.

The rearrangement joins TRBV19 to TRBJ1-5; 8 bases match TRBD1. The J segment lost 2 bases and the V segment lost 10 bases, leaving 4 bases of the junction unmatched. The CDR3 covers 13 residues. Looked up from germline, CDR1 is LNHDA and CDR2 is SQIVND (reference sequence). The CDR3 sequence: CATRGQGNQPQHF. CDR3 coding DNA: TGTGCCACCAGGGGACAGGGCAATCAGCCCCAGCATTTT.

This clone was picked up a small number of times. This chain connects TRBV24-1 to TRBJ2-5; 10 bases map to TRBD1. This CDR3 comprises 15 residues. Unmatched junction bases numbered 5, after V lost 4 bases and J lost 4 bases. Germline V gives CDR1 KGHDR, CDR2 SFDVKD. The CDR3 protein is CATSDPGQGIETQYF. Written as DNA, the CDR3 is TGTGCCACCAGTGACCCGGGACAGGGGATAGAGACCCAGTACTTC.

The chain links TRBV5-6 to TRBJ1-3, with no clear D. V gave up 2 bases and J gave up 8 bases, with 5 bases separating them. The CDR3 consists of 11 residues. The germline gives CDR1 SGHDT, CDR2 YYEEEE. Written as DNA, the CDR3 is TGTGCCAGCAGCTTAATCGACACCATATATTTT. It encodes CASSLIDTIYF.